The T cell receptor (beta chain) described here comes from a study of T cells of healthy individuals. TCRdb independently ran MiXCR on the 5' RACE reads; one entry per CDR3 protein. The sample holds around 63,000 distinct CDR3 sequences; 16% are singletons and the top ten take approximately 4.6%. V gave up 0 bases and J gave up 1 base, with 9 bases separating them. CDR3 size: 15 residues. Germline CDR1 LGHDT, CDR2 YNNKEL (reference sequence). This clonotype was observed a few times. The source of this sequence is a human donor in good health. The chain couples TRBV3-1 to TRBJ2-5; perhaps TRBD1 as D (5 bases). Here the CDR3 DNA reads TGTGCCAGCAGCCAAGATCCAGGGTCCCAAGAGACCCAGTACTTC. This codes for CASSQDPGSQETQYF.